This entry describes one TCR beta chain. The CDR3 consists of 12 residues. Germline CDR1 is SGHNT and CDR2 is YENEEA. Between the trimmed V and J ends, which lost 5 bases and 5 bases, there was a span of 10 bases. The sample is drawn from a study of shared clonotypes between healthy human individuals. The assay was immunoSEQ multiplex PCR, and TCRdb's table has in-frame clones only and misses some. The sample carries approximately 1,000,000 clones, roughly 74% recorded once. What was sequenced was memory CD4+ T cells from PBMCs. Subset of the sample: CD45RA-negative fraction. This TCR was sampled from a man between 18 and 35 years old in good health. Some clones in this sample may be carry-over from other donors' samples. The chain carries TRBV11-3 and TRBJ2-7; a possible D gene is TRBD2 (6 bases). DNA of the CDR3: TGTGCCAGCAGCGGAGGAGGGGACGAGCAGTACTTC. Its translation is CASSGGGDEQYF.